The rows below give T cell receptor beta chains drawn from one sample of a study of immune evolution from preneoplasia to lung adenocarcinoma. Method: immunoSEQ multiplex PCR; TCRdb's copy keeps in-frame clones and lacks some. The sample yields nearly 3,000 clones, 86% seen once. Sequenced material: FFPE adjacent normal lung tissue. The source is a person aged 55-80 years with lung adenocarcinoma. Both conserved end residues are part of each CDR3. D genes are given only for firm matches. Expanded clones are given a class, and other clones once, few, many or no size at all.

>TRBD1|TRBV6-1|-|TRBJ1-4
TGTGCCAGCAGTGGAGCGGGGACAGAGTTTAATGAAAAACTGTTTTTT
CASSGAGTEFNEKLFF
>TRBD2|TRBV7-8|-|TRBJ2-1
TGTGCCAGCAGCCCAGTAGCGGGGCCCTACAATGAGCAGTTCTTC
CASSPVAGPYNEQFF
>-|TRBV6-1|-|TRBJ1-1
TGTGCCAGCAGTCGACAGCCTAACACTGAAGCTTTCTTT
CASSRQPNTEAFF
>TRBD1|TRBV9|-|TRBJ2-5
TGTGCCAGCAGCGACGGGACAGGGGGTTCAGGACCAAGAGAGACCCAGTACTTC
CASSDGTGGSGPRETQYF
>-|TRBV20-1|-|TRBJ2-7
TGCAGTGCCCTAGGGGGAGAGCAGTACTTC
CSALGGEQYF
>-|TRBV27|-|TRBJ1-3
TGTGCCAGCATGTCGTGGGCGGCCGGAAACACCATATATTTT
CASMSWAAGNTIYF
>-|TRBV10-3|-|TRBJ2-1
TGTGCCATCAGTTCGCTAGCGCTCTCCTACAATGAGCAGTTCTTC
CAISSLALSYNEQFF
>-|TRBV4-1|-|TRBJ1-1
TGCGCCAGCAGCCTTTACATGTCCTTGAACACTGAAGCTTTCTTT
CASSLYMSLNTEAFF
>-|TRBV19|-|TRBJ1-4
TGTGCCAGTAGTATTCGAGAGGACAGCCAAAAACTGTTTTTT
CASSIREDSQKLFF
>-|TRBV2|-|TRBJ2-7
TGTGCCAGCAGTGATTCACAGGGCTACGAGCAGTACTTC
CASSDSQGYEQYF
>TRBD1|TRBV30|-|TRBJ2-7
TGTGCCTGGAGTGGACAGGGGGACGAGCAGTACTTC
CAWSGQGDEQYF
>TRBD2|TRBV7-9|-|TRBJ2-7
TGTGCCAGCAGCGCCTCGCTAGCGGGGGGGCCCTACGAGCAGTACTTC
CASSASLAGGPYEQYF
>-|TRBV29-1|-|TRBJ1-1
TGCAGCGTTGGGCCAGCGAACACTGAAGCTTTCTTT
CSVGPANTEAFF
>TRBD1|TRBV5-5|-|TRBJ1-5
TGTGCCAGCAGCGCAGGGACAGGGATGGATCAGCCCCAGCATTTT
CASSAGTGMDQPQHF
>-|TRBV18|once|TRBJ2-7
TGTGCCAGCTCAGCCACTTCACAGGGGAGGGGCGAGCAGTACTTC
CASSATSQGRGEQYF
>-|TRBV5-1|-|TRBJ2-3
TGCGCCAGCAGCTTGATGGGCGGGGCCCCTAGCACAAATACGCAGTATTTT
CASSLMGGAPSTNTQYF
>-|TRBV30|-|TRBJ1-1
TGTGCCTGGACTGGGGCGACTGAAGCTTTCTTT
CAWTGATEAFF
>-|TRBV29-1|-|TRBJ1-1
TGCAGCGTTGAAGCTTTACAGGGCACAGAGAAGACTGAAGCTTTCTTT
CSVEALQGTEKTEAFF
>-|TRBV25-1|-|TRBJ1-2
TGTGCCAGCATGGGAAAGACCTATGGCTACACCTTC
CASMGKTYGYTF
>-|TRBV15|-|TRBJ2-1
TGTGCCACCAGCAGAGGCTCAGGTAGGGGGGTTCCTGAGCAGTTCTTC
CATSRGSGRGVPEQFF
>-|TRBV20-1|-|TRBJ1-1
TGCATCGCGGGTCAGAACACTGAAGCTTTCTTT
CIAGQNTEAFF
>TRBD1|TRBV18|-|TRBJ1-2
TGTGCCAGCTCAAAAGGGACAGGGGGTAAGGCCTATGGCTACACCTTC
CASSKGTGGKAYGYTF
>-|TRBV30|-|TRBJ2-6
TGTGCCTGGAGTGTGCAGGGAAAAAACGTCCTGACTTTC
CAWSVQGKNVLTF
>-|TRBV6-1|-|TRBJ2-2
TGTGCCAGCAGTGAAGAGGGTCTTCTGGAGCTGTTTTTT
CASSEEGLLELFF
>-|TRBV7-9|-|TRBJ2-2
TGTGCCAGCAGCTTAGCGGCCGGGGTGGCATCGGGGGAGCTGTTTTTT
CASSLAAGVASGELFF
>-|TRBV14|-|TRBJ1-3
TGTGCCAGCAGCCCCCTATCCAGGGTAGCAGGAAACACCATATATTTT
CASSPLSRVAGNTIYF
>TRBD1|TRBV5-4|-|TRBJ2-4
TGTGCCAGCAGCGACACGACAGGGGGCAGCGAAAACATTCAGTACTTC
CASSDTTGGSENIQYF
>-|TRBV11-3|-|TRBJ2-5
TGTGCCAGCAGCTTAGGATCGGGCGGACAAGAGACCCAGTACTTC
CASSLGSGGQETQYF
>TRBD1|TRBV27|once|TRBJ2-7
TGTGCCAGCAGATGGACAGGGGGCTACGAGCAGTACTTC
CASRWTGGYEQYF
>-|TRBV11-3|-|TRBJ2-3
TGTGCCAGCAGCTTACAAGACACAGATATGCAGTATTTT
CASSLQDTDMQYF
>-|TRBV4-2|-|TRBJ2-3
TGTGCCAGCAGCCAAACGGTTGCAGATACGCAGTATTTT
CASSQTVADTQYF
>TRBD1|TRBV7-9|-|TRBJ2-7
TGTGCCAGCAGCTTAGCGGACAGGGCCGAGCAGTACTTC
CASSLADRAEQYF
>TRBD2|TRBV9|few|TRBJ2-7
TGTGCCAGCAGCCCGGGGGGGGCCGAGCAGTACTTC
CASSPGGAEQYF
>-|TRBV18|-|TRBJ1-1
TGTGCCAGCTCACCAGGGAGGCCTATGAACACTGAAGCTTTCTTT
CASSPGRPMNTEAFF
>-|TRBV11-2|-|TRBJ2-1
TGTGCCAGCAGCCCGTTGGAGATTGTGAATGAGAAGTTCTTC
CASSPLEIVNEKFF
>TRBD1|TRBV7-2|-|TRBJ1-1
TGTGCCAGCAGCCCCCAGGGGGTCGGGGGGGCCACTGAAGCTTTCTTT
CASSPQGVGGATEAFF
>TRBD1|TRBV5-8|-|TRBJ2-3
TGTGCCAGCAGCTTGGACAGGGGGCTATGGGATACGCAGTATTTT
CASSLDRGLWDTQYF
>TRBD1|TRBV5-6|-|TRBJ1-4
TGTGCCAGCAGCCCCAGTCCCGGGACAGGGGAATATGAAAAACTGTTTTTT
CASSPSPGTGEYEKLFF
>-|TRBV6-5|-|TRBJ2-7
TGTGCCAGCAGTTACGCAGCCTCCTACGAGCAGTACTTC
CASSYAASYEQYF
>-|TRBV20-1|few|TRBJ1-2
TGCAGTCTGGAAGAAGGTGGCTACACCTTC
CSLEEGGYTF
>-|TRBV5-4|-|TRBJ2-5
TGTGCCAGCAGCTCGTCGCTACAAGAGACCCAGTACTTC
CASSSSLQETQYF
>TRBD2|TRBV2|-|TRBJ2-3
TGTGCCAGCAGTGTGCAACTAGCGGGGAAAACAGATACGCAGTATTTT
CASSVQLAGKTDTQYF
>-|TRBV10-1|-|TRBJ2-1
TGCGCCAGCAGCCCGACAGGATCCTCCTACAATGAGCAGTTCTTC
CASSPTGSSYNEQFF
>-|TRBV30|-|TRBJ1-2
TGTGCCTGCAAGACAGGTGGGAACTATGGCTACACCTTC
CACKTGGNYGYTF
>TRBD2|TRBV6-5|once|TRBJ2-1
TGTGCCAGCAGTTACTCGGGGGGGGGCTCCTACAATGAGCAGTTCTTC
CASSYSGGGSYNEQFF
>-|TRBV6-6|once|TRBJ2-7
TGTGCCAGCAGTGCCTCCTACGAGCAGTACTTC
CASSASYEQYF
>TRBD1|TRBV6-1|-|TRBJ1-4
TGTGCCACCCCAGGGGGGAAGAATGAAAAACTGTTTTTT
CATPGGKNEKLFF
>-|TRBV2|-|TRBJ2-7
TGTGCCAGCAGTGGACAGTTCTACGAGCAGTACTTC
CASSGQFYEQYF
>-|TRBV5-4|-|TRBJ1-2
TGTGCCAGCAGCTCGGGGGACGTCTATAGCCCCAACTATGGCTACACCTTC
CASSSGDVYSPNYGYTF
>TRBD2|TRBV11-2|-|TRBJ2-5
TGTGCCAGCAGCTTATCACTAGCGGGGAAGACCCAGTACTTC
CASSLSLAGKTQYF
>TRBD1|TRBV5-8|-|TRBJ2-5
TGTGCCAGTACCCCCGGGACAGGGGCTTGGGAGACCCAGTACTTC
CASTPGTGAWETQYF
>-|TRBV11-3|once|TRBJ1-6
TGTGCCAGCAGCTTGGTCCTCGCGTCACCCCTCCACTTT
CASSLVLASPLHF
>TRBD2|TRBV5-4|-|TRBJ2-7
TGTGCCAGCAGCTATGGGGGGGTTCCGGTCTACGAGCAGTACTTC
CASSYGGVPVYEQYF
>-|TRBV11-2|-|TRBJ2-3
TGTGCCAGCAGCTGGGTCCGACCGGCAGATACGCAGTATTTT
CASSWVRPADTQYF
>-|TRBV27|-|TRBJ2-1
TGTGCCAGCATCATGTGGCGGGGCTCCTACAATGAGCAGTTCTTC
CASIMWRGSYNEQFF
>-|TRBV9|-|TRBJ1-6
TGTGCCAGCAGCGAGACCGGAAATTCACCCCTCCACTTT
CASSETGNSPLHF
>-|TRBV11-2|-|TRBJ1-6
TGTGCCAGCAGCTTAGAGGGGGATAATTCACCCCTCCACTTT
CASSLEGDNSPLHF